This TCR beta chain comes out of a study of cytomegalovirus exposure and HLA in healthy donors. Germline V gene lookup returns CDR1 SGHKS and CDR2 YYEKEE (reference sequence). The CDR3 is 16 residues long. Trimming pared 3 bases from V and 5 bases from J, leaving 17 bases between. The data were produced by immunoSEQ multiplex PCR, yet TCRdb's version contains in-frame clones alone and is incomplete. The sample contains about 49,000 clones, about 93% of which appear only once. The chain uses TRBV5-5 and TRBJ2-2, with a tentative D call TRBD1 (6 bases). This TCR was recovered from a young woman in good health and CMV-seropositive. The sequencing input was PBMCs. CDR3 DNA: TGTGCCAGCAGCTGGTATGGGGTCCAGGGGACCGGGGAGCTGTTTTTT. Its translation is CASSWYGVQGTGELFF.